These T cell receptor beta chains were read from a single sample in a study of OX40 agonist ivuxolimab in advanced cancers. Sequencing was performed with immunoSEQ multiplex PCR; in TCRdb, only in-frame clones are kept and a portion is missing. The sample comprises tens of thousands of clones, roughly 92% of which are singletons, and around 20% rests with the top ten. The material was CD4+ or CD8+ T cells sorted from blood, obtained in a trial of the OX40 agonist ivuxolimab. These receptors all stem from an adult with an advanced solid tumor such as melanoma, head and neck, liver or kidney cancer. Each CDR3 is given with its conserved first and last residue.

TRBV5-6,CASSTGTKETQYF
TRBV7-9,CASIKDWSWETQYF
TRBV6-1,CASPGTRVDEQFF
TRBV6-5,CASSFLVTDTQYF
TRBV13,CASSLVAVTDTQYF
TRBV29-1,CSVAGISVYEQFF
TRBV7-8,CASSFGLAGLLPSYNEQFF
TRBV6-6,CASSYEGTYGYTF
TRBV27,CASSFGTGFAEAFF
TRBV28,CASSRRDRDYNEQFF
TRBV4-1,CASSQGAGGRNEQFF
TRBV2,CASSEGTGAYEQYF
TRBV11-2,CASSLRGPTEAFF
TRBV6-5,CASSYAGGGYEQYF
TRBV14,CASSQGTSVADTQYF
TRBV7-8,CASSDPRVLSNQPQHF
TRBV12-5,CASGYTGGADTQYF